One and the same sample provided the 20 T cell receptor beta chains below, sequenced in a study of CD8+ T cells in alopecia areata. This sample's treatment: oral pan-JAK inhibitor, 5-10 mg twice daily. The sequencing template was cDNA reverse transcribed from extracted RNA. Clones were read by immunoSEQ multiplex PCR, and TCRdb kept only the in-frame ones, dropping some. The table lists about 74,000 clones, 29% of them singletons. The material sequenced was CD8+ T cells sorted from blood, taken at week 4, from a patient treated with tofacitinib. The receptors originated from a human donor with alopecia areata.

This chain uses TRBV19 with TRBJ2-7, with D uncertain. The CDR3 loop spans 13 amino acids. The V gene lost 3 bases and the J gene lost 6 bases, with 12 bases spanning the gap. Germline CDR1 reads LNHDA; CDR2 reads SQIVND (reference sequence). The CDR3 DNA follows: TGTGCCAGTAGTATCACCAGGTTCGGCGAGCAGTACTTC. Translation: CASSITRFGEQYF. Based on the CDR3 plus reference TRBV19 and TRBJ2-7, the full variable domain is DGGITQSPKYLFRKEGQNVTLSCEQNLNHDAMYWYRQDPGQGLRLIYYSQIVNDFQKGDIAEGYSVSREKKESFPLTVTSAQKNPTAFYLCASSITRFGEQYFGPGTRLTVT.

This chain links TRBV11-2 with TRBJ2-7; 8 positions agree with TRBD2. Trimming took 5 bases from V and 3 from J; bases not matched to a gene: 6. This CDR3 has 14 amino acids. Germline V lookup: CDR1 SGHAT, CDR2 FQNNGV. This CDR3 reads CASSRSGTSYEQYF. The CDR3 DNA reads TGTGCCAGCAGCCGATCCGGGACTAGCTACGAGCAGTACTTC.

This clone was seen more than once but under ten times. J is TRBJ1-2 and V is TRBV29-1; D may be TRBD1 (6 bases). Per the germline V gene, CDR1 is SQVTM and CDR2 is ANQGSEA. Between the trimmed V and J ends, which lost 5 bases and 4 bases, there was a span of 20 bases. CDR3 length: 15 residues. The CDR3 sequence: CSVYGWTASGYGYTF. The CDR3 DNA follows: TGCAGCGTTTACGGCTGGACAGCATCAGGCTATGGCTACACCTTC.

This clone was seen only a few times. The V call is TRBV20-1, the J call TRBJ2-7; D is unresolved. Between the trimmed V and J ends, which lost 6 bases and 4 bases, there was a span of 10 bases. This CDR3 has 11 residues. CDR1 is DFQATT and CDR2 is SNEGSKA in the germline V gene (reference sequence). As DNA, the CDR3 is TGCAGTGCCCATGACGGGTACGAGCAGTACTTC. Protein sequence: CSAHDGYEQYF.

This clone came up a few times. The J gene is TRBJ2-7, the V gene TRBV11-2, with TRBD1 identical over 10 bases. The CDR3 totals 14 residues. Germline-derived CDR1 and CDR2 are SGHAT and FQNNGV. Trimming removed 1 base from V and 6 bases from J; junction bases left unmatched: 3. The CDR3 nucleotides read TGTGCCAGCAGCTTAGGGACAGGGGGTTCCGAGCAGTACTTC. It specifies CASSLGTGGSEQYF. The full variable domain, with the rest looked up from reference TRBV11-2 and TRBJ2-7, is EAGVAQSPRYKIIEKRQSVAFWCNPISGHATLYWYQQILGQGPKLLIQFQNNGVVDDSQLPKDRFSAERLKGVDSTLKIQPAKLEDSAVYLCASSLGTGGSEQYFGPGTRLTVT.

The chain carries TRBV29-1 and TRBJ2-2; D is ambiguous. CDR3 length: 15 amino acids. The V gene lost 0 bases and the J gene lost 0 bases, with 8 bases spanning the gap. From germline, CDR1 is SQVTM and CDR2 ANQGSEA. CDR3 protein: CSVEDGQSNTGELFF. CDR3 nucleotides: TGCAGCGTTGAAGATGGGCAGTCGAACACCGGGGAGCTGTTTTTT.

With regard to this clone: The sample contains more than one DNA sequence encoding this CDR3. The V gene is TRBV29-1, the J gene TRBJ2-2; no reliable D call. This CDR3 is 12 amino acids long. V lost 4 bases, J lost 0 bases, and 3 bases lay in between. CDR1 and CDR2 from the germline V gene are SQVTM and ANQGSEA. CDR3 DNA: TGCAGCGTTGGTTCGAACACCGGGGAGCTGTTTTTT. Protein product: CSVGSNTGELFF.

The chain has TRBV6-5 and TRBJ2-5; D is unclear. The CDR3 contains 11 residues. The germline gives CDR1 MNHEY, CDR2 SVGAGI. The germline V and J ends were trimmed by 8 bases and 8 bases, with 12 bases remaining between them. CDR3 sequence: CASRTGRTQYF. In nucleotides, the CDR3 is TGTGCCAGCCGGACGGGCCGCACCCAGTACTTC.

On this clone itself: The sample contains more than one DNA sequence encoding this CDR3. This chain joins TRBV29-1 and TRBJ2-2; D not certain. Germline assignment: CDR1 SQVTM and CDR2 ANQGSEA. Trimming shortened V by 4 bases and J by 1 base, and 1 base separated the two germline ends. CDR3 length: 11 residues. CDR3 bases: TGCAGCGTTGTGAACACCGGGGAGCTGTTTTTT. Amino acid sequence: CSVVNTGELFF.

This clone was detected a few times. The chain links TRBV29-1 to TRBJ2-1; tentatively, D is TRBD1 (5 bases). Trimming left V 2 bases short and J 4 bases short, with 9 bases between. The CDR3 is 13 amino acids. CDR1 and CDR2 (germline): SQVTM, ANQGSEA. The CDR3 reads CSVETPGYNEQFF. The DNA of the CDR3 is TGCAGCGTTGAAACTCCAGGGTACAATGAGCAGTTCTTC.

This clone was seen a few times. The rearrangement uses TRBV20-1 and TRBJ2-7; the D call may be TRBD1 or TRBD2 (6 bases each). The CDR3 is 9 amino acids. The germline V gene has CDR1 DFQATT and CDR2 SNEGSKA (reference sequence). CDR3 DNA: TGCAGTGCAGGGGGGCCGCAGGTGGTC. It translates to CSAGGPQVV.

The chain employs TRBV2 and TRBJ1-1; a possible D gene is TRBD1 (6 bases). Germline-derived CDR1 and CDR2 are SNHLY and FYNNEI. The CDR3 is 12 amino acids. Trimming cost V 7 bases and J 2 bases, with 8 bases left between them. The CDR3 region has the DNA TGTGCCAGCATGGACAGCAACACTGAAGCTTTCTTT. Its translation is CASMDSNTEAFF.

The rearrangement joins TRBV29-1 to TRBJ1-1; D is unresolved. This CDR3 contains 8 residues. V was trimmed by 4 bases and J by 11 bases, leaving 5 bases between them. Germline lookup yields CDR1 SQVTM and CDR2 ANQGSEA. The CDR3 DNA is TGCAGCGTTGGCGGTGCTTTCTTT. The encoded protein is CSVGGAFF.

The count of this clone is one. The chain is built from TRBV30 and TRBJ1-2, with D uncertain. The CDR3 is 13 residues long. Germline loops: CDR1 GTSNPN, CDR2 SVGIG (reference sequence). Trimming stripped 0 bases from V and 8 bases from J, with 13 bases between. The CDR3 sequence: CAWSVTDRSGYTF. The CDR3, as DNA: TGTGCCTGGAGTGTAACAGATCGGAGCGGCTACACCTTC.

This chain links TRBV29-1 with TRBJ1-2; a possible D gene is TRBD1 (6 bases). V shed 1 base and J shed 3 bases, with 12 bases lying between them. Germline loops: CDR1 SQVTM, CDR2 ANQGSEA. CDR3 size: 14 residues. The CDR3 reads CSVEGQGHYYGYTF. The CDR3, as DNA: TGCAGCGTTGAAGGCCAGGGACACTACTATGGCTACACCTTC.

A few counts support this clone. The chain is built from TRBV30 and TRBJ2-7, with unresolved D. Germline V gene sequence: CDR1 GTSNPN, CDR2 SVGIG (reference sequence). The CDR3 covers 13 residues. With 3 bases removed from V and 5 bases from J, the gap between germline ends came to 14 bases. The CDR3 sequence: CAWRGPFHDEQYF. DNA of the CDR3: TGTGCCTGGAGAGGTCCCTTCCACGACGAGCAGTACTTC.

V gene TRBV13 combines with J gene TRBJ2-7; 10 bases map to TRBD1. V trimming: 4 bases; J trimming: 4 bases; junction bases outside the gene matches: 4. The CDR3 is 14 residues long. Germline CDR1 reads PRHDT; CDR2 reads FYEKMQ (reference sequence). The CDR3 reads CASSSPGQGYEQYF. The CDR3 DNA reads TGTGCCAGCAGCTCGCCGGGACAGGGGTACGAGCAGTACTTC.

This sequence joins TRBV28 and TRBJ2-1, with 12 bases fitting TRBD2. CDR3 length equals 17 residues. Germline CDR1 MDHEN, CDR2 SYDVKM. The V gene end was trimmed by 2 bases and the J gene end by 4 bases; junction bases not matched to a gene: 6. Here the CDR3 DNA reads TGTGCCAGCAGTTTAACCAGGACTAGCGGGATTTACAATGAGCAGTTCTTC. It yields the protein CASSLTRTSGIYNEQFF.

In this sample, this clone turned up a few times. This chain links TRBV21-1 with TRBJ1-2. TRBV21-1 is a known pseudogene. This CDR3 is built from 10 residues. Written as DNA, the CDR3 is TGTGCCAGCAGTAACCATGGCTACACCTTC. Translation: CASSNHGYTF.

The chain employs TRBV13 and TRBJ2-1, with unresolved D. V lost 5 bases and J lost 5, with 16 bases in between. The CDR3 sequence is 15 residues long. The germline gives CDR1 PRHDT, CDR2 FYEKMQ (reference sequence). The CDR3 sequence is CASSLPRAGHNEQFF. In DNA form, the CDR3 reads TGTGCCAGCAGCCTCCCCCGGGCAGGTCACAATGAGCAGTTCTTC.